The present T cell receptor beta chain was sequenced within a study of T cell repertoires in cytomegalovirus infection. The wider study: Recently described HLA-C-restricted plus well-studied HLA-B-restricted CMV epitopes were used. From public TCR beta signatures came an indication of both CMV infection and matching HLA type. Whole-study results and caveats: CMV carriers with the relevant HLA were identified by cumulative public TCR beta family frequency. HLA-C-restricted CMV-specific TCR beta clonotypes prevailed in the ex vivo response.

Each CDR3 protein is one row after TCRdb ran MiXCR on the reads. The sample has some 900,000 distinct CDR3 sequences, about 33% seen once. Germline CDR1 and CDR2: SNHLY and FYNNEI. CDR3 length equals 11 residues. V gave up 10 bases and J gave up 3 bases, with 10 bases separating them. In regard to this clonotype: Its specificity is not known.

This material consisted of cultured CD8+ T cells from PBMCs, taken from culture after CMV antigen stimulation. This receptor was taken from a human donor in good health (CMV status not recorded). Some clones in this sample may be carry-over from other donors' samples. V is TRBV2 and J is TRBJ2-7; possible D gene TRBD2, 5 bases. CDR3 sequence: CATHRDYEQYF. CDR3 sequence (DNA): TGTGCCACCCACCGGGACTACGAGCAGTACTTC.